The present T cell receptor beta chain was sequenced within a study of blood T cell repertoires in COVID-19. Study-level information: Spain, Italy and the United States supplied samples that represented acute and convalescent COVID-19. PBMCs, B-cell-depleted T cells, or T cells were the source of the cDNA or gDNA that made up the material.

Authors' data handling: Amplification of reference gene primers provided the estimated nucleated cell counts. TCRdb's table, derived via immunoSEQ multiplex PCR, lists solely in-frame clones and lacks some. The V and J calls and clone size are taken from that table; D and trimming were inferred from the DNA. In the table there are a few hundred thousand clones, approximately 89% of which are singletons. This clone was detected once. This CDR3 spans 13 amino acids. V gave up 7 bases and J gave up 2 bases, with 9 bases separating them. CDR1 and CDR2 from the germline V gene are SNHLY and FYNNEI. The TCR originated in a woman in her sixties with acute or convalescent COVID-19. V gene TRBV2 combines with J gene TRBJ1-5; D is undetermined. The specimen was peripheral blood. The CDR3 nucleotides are TGTGCCAGCAACGGAGATGGCAATCAGCCCCAGCATTTT. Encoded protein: CASNGDGNQPQHF.